These 11 T cell receptor beta chains were all obtained from the same sample, sequenced in a study of blood T cell repertoires in COVID-19. Sequencing was performed with immunoSEQ multiplex PCR; in TCRdb, only in-frame clones are kept and a portion is missing. Found here are about 57,000 clones, about 90% of them singletons; the top ten hold 4.7%. Sequencing used peripheral blood. Source of these receptors: a human donor in a cohort sampled during active COVID-19.

The chain carries TRBV19 and TRBJ1-2; the match to TRBD1 covers 12 bases. From germline, CDR1 is LNHDA and CDR2 SQIVND (reference sequence). This CDR3 comprises 15 residues. Unmatched junction bases numbered 4, after V lost 6 bases and J lost 2 bases. The CDR3 protein is CASRIGTGGNYGYTF. The CDR3 DNA is TGTGCCAGTAGGATCGGGACAGGGGGCAACTATGGCTACACCTTC.

CDR3 sequence (DNA): TGTGCCACCAGCAGAGATGGTTGGCAGTACTATGGCTACACCTTC. Translated: CATSRDGWQYYGYTF. The gene calls are TRBV15 and TRBJ1-2; D gene uncertain. V lost 0 bases to trimming and J lost 3 bases, with 11 bases between them. Looked up from germline, CDR1 is LNHNV and CDR2 is YYDKDF (reference sequence). The CDR3 is made up of 15 amino acids. Looking up the rest from reference TRBV15 and TRBJ1-2 gives the full variable domain: DAMVIQNPRYQVTQFGKPVTLSCSQTLNHNVMYWYQQKSSQAPKLLFHYYDKDFNNEADTPDNFQSRRPNTSFCFLDIRSPGLGDTAMYLCATSRDGWQYYGYTFGSGTRLTVV.

V and J are TRBV2 and TRBJ2-4; a weak D match, TRBD1 (5 bases). Deletions cut 3 bases from V and 8 bases from J, with 14 bases between. The CDR3 runs to 14 residues. Germline values: CDR1 SNHLY, CDR2 FYNNEI. The CDR3 reads CASSDRGVGDIQYF. The CDR3 DNA follows: TGTGCCAGCAGTGATAGGGGCGTTGGGGACATTCAGTACTTC.

The chain is built from TRBV4-1 and TRBJ2-1; D gene unclear. V was pared by 3 bases and J by 3 bases, with 3 bases between. CDR3 length: 12 amino acids. Germline V gene lookup returns CDR1 MGHRA and CDR2 YSYEKL. The CDR3 region is CASSHNYNEQFF. As DNA, the CDR3 is TGCGCCAGCAGCCACAACTACAATGAGCAGTTCTTC.

The chain combines TRBV19 with TRBJ1-3, with TRBD1 matching over 8 bases. This CDR3 is 16 amino acids long. In germline, CDR1 is LNHDA, CDR2 SQIVND (reference sequence). Losses at the gene ends were 5 bases for V and 0 bases for J; bases not matched to a gene: 6. In DNA, the CDR3 is TGTGCCAGTAGTCCCCGGACAGGGAGCTCTGGAAACACCATATATTTT. This sequence encodes CASSPRTGSSGNTIYF. Based on the CDR3 plus reference TRBV19 and TRBJ1-3, the full variable domain is DGGITQSPKYLFRKEGQNVTLSCEQNLNHDAMYWYRQDPGQGLRLIYYSQIVNDFQKGDIAEGYSVSREKKESFPLTVTSAQKNPTAFYLCASSPRTGSSGNTIYFGEGSWLTVV.

The rearrangement links TRBV7-2 to TRBJ2-3; D not certain. This CDR3 is 15 amino acids long. The V end lost 6 bases, the J end lost 2 bases, and 15 bases lay between the germline ends. Germline assignment: CDR1 SGHTA and CDR2 FQGNSA. The CDR3 region has the DNA TGTGCCAGCAGGTTATATGGTGGAGACACAGATACGCAGTATTTT. It translates to CASRLYGGDTDTQYF. The full variable domain, its missing parts supplied by reference TRBV7-2 and TRBJ2-3, is GAGVSQSPSNKVTEKGKDVELRCDPISGHTALYWYRQSLGQGLEFLIYFQGNSAPDKSGLPSDRFSAERTGGSVSTLTIQRTQQEDSAVYLCASRLYGGDTDTQYFGPGTRLTVL.

This clone was seen once. The gene calls are TRBV7-9 and TRBJ2-7; possible D gene TRBD1, 5 bases. The CDR3 runs to 14 residues. Germline values: CDR1 SEHNR, CDR2 FQNEAQ (reference sequence). V was cut by 0 bases and J by 1 base, with 7 bases left in between. The chain's CDR3 is CASSLAAGSYEQYF. The CDR3 bases are TGTGCCAGCAGCTTAGCGGCAGGGTCCTACGAGCAGTACTTC.

The chain links TRBV30 to TRBJ2-5; D is undetermined. The CDR3 contains 12 residues. Deletions cut 1 base from V and 7 bases from J, with 10 bases between. Per germline, CDR1 GTSNPN and CDR2 SVGIG (reference sequence). The chain's CDR3 is CAWSGVAGTQYF. Written as DNA, the CDR3 is TGTGCCTGGAGTGGAGTAGCCGGGACCCAGTACTTC.

The chain couples TRBV7-9 to TRBJ2-3; no clear D gene. Germline V CDR1 and CDR2: SEHNR, FQNEAQ (reference sequence). V lost 1 base and J 0 bases, leaving 8 bases between the germline ends. The CDR3 is 15 amino acids. The CDR3 spells CASSLGGLSTDTQYF. The CDR3 DNA is TGTGCCAGCAGCTTAGGCGGCCTTAGCACAGATACGCAGTATTTT. Supplemented by reference TRBV7-9 and TRBJ2-3, the full variable domain reads DTGVSQNPRHKITKRGQNVTFRCDPISEHNRLYWYRQTLGQGPEFLTYFQNEAQLEKSRLLSDRFSAERPKGSFSTLEIQRTEQGDSAMYLCASSLGGLSTDTQYFGPGTRLTVL.

This chain links TRBV5-1 with TRBJ2-5; 10 bases map to TRBD2. CDR1 is SGHRS, CDR2 YFSETQ, per germline. V lost 0 bases, J lost 2 bases, and 10 bases stayed unmatched. The CDR3 has 18 residues. CDR3 coding DNA: TGCGCCAGCAGCTTGGGTTGGGCTAGCGGGGGTCTACAAGAGACCCAGTACTTC. Amino acid sequence: CASSLGWASGGLQETQYF.

This clone was seen a handful of times. The chain joins TRBV30 to TRBJ2-3; TRBD1 matches 7 bases. The CDR3 length is 12 residues. V gave up 1 base and J gave up 5 bases; unmatched junction bases: 0. CDR1 and CDR2 (germline): GTSNPN, SVGIG (reference sequence). The DNA for the CDR3 is TGTGCCTGGAGTGCAGGGGGAGATACGCAGTATTTT. This codes for CAWSAGGDTQYF.